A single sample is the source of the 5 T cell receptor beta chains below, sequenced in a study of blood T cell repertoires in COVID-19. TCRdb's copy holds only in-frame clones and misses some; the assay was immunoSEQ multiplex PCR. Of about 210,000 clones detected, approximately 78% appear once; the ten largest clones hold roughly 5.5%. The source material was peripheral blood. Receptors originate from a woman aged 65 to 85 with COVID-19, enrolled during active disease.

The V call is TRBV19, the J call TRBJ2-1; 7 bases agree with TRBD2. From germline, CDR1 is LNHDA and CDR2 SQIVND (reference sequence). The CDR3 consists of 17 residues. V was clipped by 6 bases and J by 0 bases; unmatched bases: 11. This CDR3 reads CASSPYASGSSYNEQFF. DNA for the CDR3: TGTGCCAGTAGCCCGTACGCTAGCGGAAGCTCCTACAATGAGCAGTTCTTC. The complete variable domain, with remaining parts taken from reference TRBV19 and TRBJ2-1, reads DGGITQSPKYLFRKEGQNVTLSCEQNLNHDAMYWYRQDPGQGLRLIYYSQIVNDFQKGDIAEGYSVSREKKESFPLTVTSAQKNPTAFYLCASSPYASGSSYNEQFFGPGTRLTVL.

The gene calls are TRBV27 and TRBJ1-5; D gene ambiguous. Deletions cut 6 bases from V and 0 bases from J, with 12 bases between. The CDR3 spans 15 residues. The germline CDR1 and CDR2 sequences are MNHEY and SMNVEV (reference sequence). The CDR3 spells CASSPGAYSNQPQHF. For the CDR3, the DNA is TGTGCCAGCAGCCCGGGTGCTTATAGCAATCAGCCCCAGCATTTT.

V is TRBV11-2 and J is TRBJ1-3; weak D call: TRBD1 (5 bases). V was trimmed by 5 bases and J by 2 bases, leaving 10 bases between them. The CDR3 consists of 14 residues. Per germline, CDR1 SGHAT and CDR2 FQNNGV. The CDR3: CASSLQGAGNTIYF. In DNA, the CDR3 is TGTGCCAGCAGCCTCCAGGGTGCTGGAAACACCATATATTTT.

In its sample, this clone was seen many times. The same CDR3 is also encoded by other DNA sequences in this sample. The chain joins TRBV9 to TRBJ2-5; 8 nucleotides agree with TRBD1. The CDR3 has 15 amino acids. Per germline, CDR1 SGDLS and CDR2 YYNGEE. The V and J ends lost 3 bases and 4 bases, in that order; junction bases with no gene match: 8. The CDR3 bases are TGTGCCAGCAGCGCCAACAGGGGGGCGGGAGAGACCCAGTACTTC. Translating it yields CASSANRGAGETQYF.

CDR3 nucleotide sequence: TGTGCCAGCAGCCCCCAGAACACCGGGGAGCTGTTTTTT. This gives the protein CASSPQNTGELFF. The rearrangement uses TRBV11-2 and TRBJ2-2; no clear D. Germline V lookup: CDR1 SGHAT, CDR2 FQNNGV. The CDR3 has 13 residues. V was shortened by 5 bases and J by 1 base, with 5 bases between the two germline ends.